This T cell receptor beta chain was sequenced for a study of OX40 agonist ivuxolimab in advanced cancers. The overall study: Enrollees could have had prior anti-PD-1, anti-PD-L1 or anti-CTLA-4 therapy, which about 40% had received.

TCRdb's copy holds only in-frame clones and misses some; the assay was immunoSEQ multiplex PCR. The profile covers about 62,000 clones, with 79% appearing a single time and about a tenth taken by the ten largest. Trimming removed 1 base at V and 2 bases at J, with 11 bases between. Looked up from germline, CDR1 is PRHDT and CDR2 is FYEKMQ (reference sequence). The CDR3 extends over 15 amino acids. Autoimmune disease history or systemic immunosuppression was exclusionary. This clone was observed once. The target antigen is unknown. Findings and limits, study-wide: On average, CD8+ T cells showed a greater number of expanded clones than CD4+.

The chain joins TRBV13 to TRBJ1-1; unclear D gene. The sequence was collected from an adult with an advanced solid tumor such as melanoma, head and neck, liver or kidney cancer. The source material was CD4+ or CD8+ T cells sorted from blood, sampled in a trial of the OX40 agonist ivuxolimab. The CDR3 loop is CASSLVAGFNTEAFF. The CDR3 DNA sequence: TGTGCCAGCAGCTTAGTAGCCGGTTTCAACACTGAAGCTTTCTTT.